This T cell receptor (beta chain) emerged from a study of Ad26.COV2.S vaccination and SARS-CoV-2 variants. Noted treatment: some 20 received Ad26.COV2.S at low or high dose, single or two shots; about five received placebo; per-sample allocation not given. Sampling happened 63 days after the first vaccine or placebo injection. Trimming stripped 0 bases from V and 1 base from J, with 7 bases between. Germline V gene sequence: CDR1 MNHEY, CDR2 SMNVEV (reference sequence). The CDR3 loop spans 15 amino acids. This table comes from immunoSEQ multiplex PCR, and its TCRdb copy is limited to in-frame clones, with some not included. The table records under 550,000 clones, roughly 90% of them present only once.

V gene TRBV27 combines with J gene TRBJ2-1; a weak D match, TRBD2 (6 bases). Source: peripheral blood, taken in a trial of Ad26.COV2.S vaccine versus placebo. This sequence was found in a person aged 18-60 years who received the Ad26.COV2.S COVID-19 vaccine or a placebo. CDR3 sequence (DNA): TGTGCCAGCAGTTTATCGGGGACTTCCTACAATGAGCAGTTCTTC. As protein: CASSLSGTSYNEQFF.